These T cell receptor beta chains were read from a single sample in a study of cytomegalovirus exposure and HLA in healthy donors. Libraries were prepared by immunoSEQ multiplex PCR; TCRdb keeps only in-frame clonotypes and omits some of them. The sample holds 100,000 to 150,000 clones; around 92% are singletons and the top ten take approximately 3.3%. Sequences were obtained from PBMCs. The receptors stem from a man aged 25 to 40 in good health and CMV-seronegative. Both conserved end residues are part of each CDR3. Each record gives: J gene, V gene, D gene, clone size, CDR3 DNA, CDR3 protein. D genes are given only for firm matches. Some rows mark clone size as missing; the rest say once, few, many or name a class of expanded clone.

J gene: TRBJ1-6
V gene: TRBV6-1
D gene: -
clone size: -
CDR3 DNA: TGTGCCAGCAGTGAATCCGACCGAGGGAATTCACCCCTCCACTTT
CDR3 protein: CASSESDRGNSPLHF

J gene: TRBJ1-1
V gene: TRBV10-2
D gene: TRBD1
clone size: once
CDR3 DNA: TGCGCCAGCAGTGACTACCTCCAGGGGGCGGAGAACACTGAAGCTTTCTTT
CDR3 protein: CASSDYLQGAENTEAFF

J gene: TRBJ2-3
V gene: TRBV2
D gene: TRBD1
clone size: -
CDR3 DNA: TGTGCCAGCAGTAGGACAGGAGCTAGCACAGATACGCAGTATTTT
CDR3 protein: CASSRTGASTDTQYF

J gene: TRBJ2-7
V gene: TRBV5-1
D gene: -
clone size: -
CDR3 DNA: TGCGCCAGCAGCTTGGTGGGGGGGCAGAGCTCCTACGAGCAGTACTTC
CDR3 protein: CASSLVGGQSSYEQYF

J gene: TRBJ2-7
V gene: TRBV4-2
D gene: TRBD2
clone size: -
CDR3 DNA: TGTGCCAGCAGCCAAGAGGTAACCGGCGGGGGGGCCTACGAGCAGTACTTC
CDR3 protein: CASSQEVTGGGAYEQYF

J gene: TRBJ2-2
V gene: TRBV4-3
D gene: -
clone size: -
CDR3 DNA: TGCGCCAGCAGCCAAGATTCGGGAACCGGGGAGCTGTTTTTT
CDR3 protein: CASSQDSGTGELFF

J gene: TRBJ1-6
V gene: TRBV5-1
D gene: TRBD1
clone size: -
CDR3 DNA: TGCGCCAGCAGCCTCGATAGGACAGGGCAGAATTCACCCCTCCACTTT
CDR3 protein: CASSLDRTGQNSPLHF

J gene: TRBJ2-3
V gene: TRBV27
D gene: -
clone size: -
CDR3 DNA: TGTGCCAGCAGTCCCGAACAGGGTCGCACAGATACGCAGTATTTT
CDR3 protein: CASSPEQGRTDTQYF

J gene: TRBJ2-4
V gene: TRBV2
D gene: TRBD1
clone size: -
CDR3 DNA: TGTGCCAGCAGTGATTGGGGACAGGGAACCAAAAACATTCAGTACTTC
CDR3 protein: CASSDWGQGTKNIQYF

J gene: TRBJ2-3
V gene: TRBV18
D gene: TRBD1
clone size: -
CDR3 DNA: TGTGCCAGCTTACCCGGACAGGGAAGCACAGATACGCAGTATTTT
CDR3 protein: CASLPGQGSTDTQYF

J gene: TRBJ1-1
V gene: TRBV7-8
D gene: -
clone size: -
CDR3 DNA: TGTGCCAGCAGCCGCCCCGGGGGAATGAACACTGAAGCTTTCTTT
CDR3 protein: CASSRPGGMNTEAFF

J gene: TRBJ1-5
V gene: TRBV7-9
D gene: -
clone size: -
CDR3 DNA: TGTGCCAGCAGCTTAGGTCAGGGGTATTTGGGGTCGCCCAATCAGCCCCAGCATTTT
CDR3 protein: CASSLGQGYLGSPNQPQHF

J gene: TRBJ1-2
V gene: TRBV6-5
D gene: TRBD1
clone size: once
CDR3 DNA: TGTGCCAGCAGCCAGACAGGGTCAAACTATGGCTACACCTTC
CDR3 protein: CASSQTGSNYGYTF

J gene: TRBJ2-3
V gene: TRBV29-1
D gene: TRBD2
clone size: -
CDR3 DNA: TGCAGCGCCCTCCGGGGGGTGGGTTTCACAGATACGCAGTATTTT
CDR3 protein: CSALRGVGFTDTQYF

J gene: TRBJ2-7
V gene: TRBV16
D gene: -
clone size: -
CDR3 DNA: TGTGCCAGCAGCCAATCCCAGGGAAGCTCCTACGAGCAGTACTTC
CDR3 protein: CASSQSQGSSYEQYF

J gene: TRBJ1-4
V gene: TRBV5-6
D gene: TRBD1
clone size: -
CDR3 DNA: TGTGCCAGCAGCTTTGGGACAGGGGAGGAAAAACTGTTTTTT
CDR3 protein: CASSFGTGEEKLFF

J gene: TRBJ2-5
V gene: TRBV7-6
D gene: -
clone size: -
CDR3 DNA: TGTGCCAGCAGCTTAGGGCAGTTGGAGACCCAGTACTTC
CDR3 protein: CASSLGQLETQYF

J gene: TRBJ1-1
V gene: TRBV28
D gene: -
clone size: -
CDR3 DNA: TGTGCCAGCAGGCGAGGTGGAACTGAAGCTTTCTTT
CDR3 protein: CASRRGGTEAFF

J gene: TRBJ2-3
V gene: TRBV27
D gene: -
clone size: -
CDR3 DNA: TGTGCCAGCAGTTTATACGGGGTGGGCACGCAGTATTTT
CDR3 protein: CASSLYGVGTQYF

J gene: TRBJ1-1
V gene: TRBV29-1
D gene: -
clone size: once
CDR3 DNA: TGCAGCGTCGGGGTTCCCCCTTGGGCCACTGAAGCTTTCTTT
CDR3 protein: CSVGVPPWATEAFF

J gene: TRBJ2-7
V gene: TRBV10-3
D gene: TRBD2
clone size: -
CDR3 DNA: TGTGCCATCAGTGAGTCGACCGGACTAGCGGGCTACGAGCAGTACTTC
CDR3 protein: CAISESTGLAGYEQYF

J gene: TRBJ1-2
V gene: TRBV5-4
D gene: -
clone size: -
CDR3 DNA: TGTGCCAGCAGCCCGCCGGGGGATCCTTATGGCTACACCTTC
CDR3 protein: CASSPPGDPYGYTF

J gene: TRBJ2-7
V gene: TRBV27
D gene: -
clone size: -
CDR3 DNA: TGTGCCAGCAGTTTATCGGCAGGGCACGTCTCCTACGAGCAGTACTTC
CDR3 protein: CASSLSAGHVSYEQYF

J gene: TRBJ1-1
V gene: TRBV2
D gene: TRBD1
clone size: -
CDR3 DNA: TGTGCCAGCAGTAAGCAGGGGGCTTCTGAAGCTTTCTTT
CDR3 protein: CASSKQGASEAFF

J gene: TRBJ2-7
V gene: TRBV27
D gene: TRBD1
clone size: -
CDR3 DNA: TGTGCCAGCAGTCCGGGACAGTACTACGAGCAGTACTTC
CDR3 protein: CASSPGQYYEQYF

J gene: TRBJ2-5
V gene: TRBV6-5
D gene: TRBD2
clone size: -
CDR3 DNA: TGTGCCGCCGCCCGGGGGGGGCAGGTAGAGACCCAGTACTTC
CDR3 protein: CAAARGGQVETQYF

J gene: TRBJ1-1
V gene: TRBV4-1
D gene: -
clone size: -
CDR3 DNA: TGCGCCAGCAGCCAAAGGGGCACTGAAGCTTTCTTT
CDR3 protein: CASSQRGTEAFF

J gene: TRBJ2-6
V gene: TRBV4-1
D gene: -
clone size: -
CDR3 DNA: TGCGCCAGCAGTACTCCAGGGGGGACTGGGGCCAACGTCCTGACTTTC
CDR3 protein: CASSTPGGTGANVLTF

J gene: TRBJ1-6
V gene: TRBV18
D gene: -
clone size: -
CDR3 DNA: TGTGCCAGCTCATCGTATAATTCACCCCTCCACTTT
CDR3 protein: CASSSYNSPLHF

J gene: TRBJ2-2
V gene: TRBV2
D gene: TRBD2
clone size: -
CDR3 DNA: TGTGCCAGCAGTGAGCAGAGCGGGGGGAAGGCCGGGGAGCTGTTTTTT
CDR3 protein: CASSEQSGGKAGELFF

J gene: TRBJ1-6
V gene: TRBV19
D gene: TRBD1
clone size: once
CDR3 DNA: TGTGCCAGTAGTCCCCGGGACAGGGGTTACCATAATTCACCCCTCCACTTT
CDR3 protein: CASSPRDRGYHNSPLHF

J gene: TRBJ1-1
V gene: TRBV5-5
D gene: TRBD1
clone size: -
CDR3 DNA: TGTGCCAGCAGCTTTGACAGGGGATACACTGAAGCTTTCTTT
CDR3 protein: CASSFDRGYTEAFF

J gene: TRBJ2-1
V gene: TRBV28
D gene: -
clone size: -
CDR3 DNA: TGTGCCAGCAGTCTAACCGGGGATACCCATGAGCAGTTCTTC
CDR3 protein: CASSLTGDTHEQFF

J gene: TRBJ1-1
V gene: TRBV29-1
D gene: -
clone size: -
CDR3 DNA: TGCAGCGTGGGACTTTACACTGAAGCTTTCTTT
CDR3 protein: CSVGLYTEAFF

J gene: TRBJ1-5
V gene: TRBV6-1
D gene: -
clone size: -
CDR3 DNA: TGTGCCAGCAGTGAAGCGCAGGTATACAATCAGCCCCAGCATTTT
CDR3 protein: CASSEAQVYNQPQHF

J gene: TRBJ2-7
V gene: TRBV13
D gene: TRBD2
clone size: -
CDR3 DNA: TGTGCCAGCAGCTTCCAAGCGGGGGGGTCCTACGAGCAGTACTTC
CDR3 protein: CASSFQAGGSYEQYF

J gene: TRBJ2-1
V gene: TRBV19
D gene: TRBD1
clone size: -
CDR3 DNA: TGTGCCAGTAGGTGGGACAGGGGGGCTTACAATGAGCAGTTCTTC
CDR3 protein: CASRWDRGAYNEQFF

J gene: TRBJ2-1
V gene: TRBV5-1
D gene: -
clone size: -
CDR3 DNA: TGCGCCAGCAGCTTCGGTGGTGAGCAGTTCTTC
CDR3 protein: CASSFGGEQFF

J gene: TRBJ2-1
V gene: TRBV7-2
D gene: TRBD2
clone size: -
CDR3 DNA: TGTGCCAGCAGCTTAGGGCGGGGAGGGAATGAGCAGTTCTTC
CDR3 protein: CASSLGRGGNEQFF

J gene: TRBJ1-6
V gene: TRBV28
D gene: TRBD1
clone size: -
CDR3 DNA: TGTGCCAGCCTACAGGGGGCGGGTAATTCACCCCTCCACTTT
CDR3 protein: CASLQGAGNSPLHF

J gene: TRBJ1-4
V gene: TRBV19
D gene: TRBD1
clone size: once
CDR3 DNA: TGTGCCAGTGGAAGTGGGACAGGGGGCTTGACTAATGAAAAACTGTTTTTT
CDR3 protein: CASGSGTGGLTNEKLFF

J gene: TRBJ2-5
V gene: TRBV7-9
D gene: TRBD1
clone size: -
CDR3 DNA: TGTGCCAGCAGCCCGGGGACAGAGCCGTACCAAGAGACCCAGTACTTC
CDR3 protein: CASSPGTEPYQETQYF

J gene: TRBJ2-1
V gene: TRBV13
D gene: TRBD1
clone size: -
CDR3 DNA: TGTGCCAGCAGCCCCCCCCCGCCGCCGGGACAGGGTAATGAGCAGTTCTTC
CDR3 protein: CASSPPPPPGQGNEQFF

J gene: TRBJ2-1
V gene: TRBV5-6
D gene: -
clone size: -
CDR3 DNA: TGTGCCAGCAGCTTGTATGAGTTCTCGGTAATTATTGACAATGAGCAGTTCTTC
CDR3 protein: CASSLYEFSVIIDNEQFF

J gene: TRBJ2-7
V gene: TRBV5-1
D gene: TRBD1
clone size: -
CDR3 DNA: TGCGCCAGCAGCAGACAGGGCTCCTACGAGCAGTACTTC
CDR3 protein: CASSRQGSYEQYF